Only one count was recorded for the clone carrying this TCR beta chain. Its antigen remains unidentified. Four subsets defined by CD45RA and CD27 were sorted after CD3, CD4, CD8 and live/dead staining. The sample belongs to a study of naive and memory T cell subsets. Both TRBC1 and TRBC2 were covered by a beta constant-region primer of two equimolar oligonucleotides. Four rounds of PCR amplified the ligated cDNA using nested alpha and beta constant-region primers plus SP2. A single record per CDR3 protein comes from TCRdb applying MiXCR to the UMI-ligation and nested PCR reads. The profile shows about 120,000 distinct CDR3 sequences, 36% of them singletons. Study findings and constraints: Over 85% of naive TCR sequences appeared only once, unlike memory subsets. There was no ground truth to check naive and memory subset results.

The sample consisted of central memory CD4+ T cells from blood. This sequence was found in a human donor in good health.

The CDR3 DNA is TGTGCCAGCAGTTATCAGGTTGCGGAGACCCAGTACTTC. Residues: CASSYQVAETQYF. The chain recombines TRBV27 with TRBJ2-5; D remains unclear. This CDR3 has 13 residues. Trimming pared 4 bases from V and 5 bases from J, leaving 11 bases between. Germline CDR1 reads MNHEY; CDR2 reads SMNVEV (reference sequence).